Sequencing of this T cell receptor (beta chain) was carried out in a study of shared clonotypes between healthy human individuals. Naive CD4+ cells were CD45RA-selected; the remaining cells were memory. CDR1 is LNHNV, CDR2 YYDKDF, per germline (reference sequence). Trimming pared 0 bases from V and 1 base from J, leaving 6 bases between. This CDR3 is built from 14 residues. A deep-level run was used for the assay. Clones were read by immunoSEQ multiplex PCR, and TCRdb kept only the in-frame ones, dropping some. The sample shows about 1 million clones, roughly 70% of them seen only once. Sequenced sample: memory CD4+ T cells sorted from blood. The subset was: CD45RA-negative fraction. The receptor comes from a man aged 18 to 30 in good health. V gene TRBV15 combines with J gene TRBJ1-2, with unresolved D. CDR3 amino acids: CATSRDSLNYGYTF. The CDR3 bases are TGTGCCACCAGCAGAGATAGCCTTAACTATGGCTACACCTTC.